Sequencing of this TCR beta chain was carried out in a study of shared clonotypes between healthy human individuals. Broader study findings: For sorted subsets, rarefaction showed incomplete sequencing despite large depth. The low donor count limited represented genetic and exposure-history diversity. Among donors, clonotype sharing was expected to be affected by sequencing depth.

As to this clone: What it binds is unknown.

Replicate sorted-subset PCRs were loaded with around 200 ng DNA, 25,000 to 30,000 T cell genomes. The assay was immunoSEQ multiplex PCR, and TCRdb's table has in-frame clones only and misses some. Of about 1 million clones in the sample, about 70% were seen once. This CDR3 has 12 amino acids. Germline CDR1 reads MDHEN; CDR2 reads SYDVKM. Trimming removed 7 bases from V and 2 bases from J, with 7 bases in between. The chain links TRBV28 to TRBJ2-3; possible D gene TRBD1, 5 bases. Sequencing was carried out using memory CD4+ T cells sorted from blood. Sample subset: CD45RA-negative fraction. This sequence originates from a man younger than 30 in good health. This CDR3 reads CASTGPTDTQYF. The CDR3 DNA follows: TGTGCCAGCACAGGGCCCACAGATACGCAGTATTTT.